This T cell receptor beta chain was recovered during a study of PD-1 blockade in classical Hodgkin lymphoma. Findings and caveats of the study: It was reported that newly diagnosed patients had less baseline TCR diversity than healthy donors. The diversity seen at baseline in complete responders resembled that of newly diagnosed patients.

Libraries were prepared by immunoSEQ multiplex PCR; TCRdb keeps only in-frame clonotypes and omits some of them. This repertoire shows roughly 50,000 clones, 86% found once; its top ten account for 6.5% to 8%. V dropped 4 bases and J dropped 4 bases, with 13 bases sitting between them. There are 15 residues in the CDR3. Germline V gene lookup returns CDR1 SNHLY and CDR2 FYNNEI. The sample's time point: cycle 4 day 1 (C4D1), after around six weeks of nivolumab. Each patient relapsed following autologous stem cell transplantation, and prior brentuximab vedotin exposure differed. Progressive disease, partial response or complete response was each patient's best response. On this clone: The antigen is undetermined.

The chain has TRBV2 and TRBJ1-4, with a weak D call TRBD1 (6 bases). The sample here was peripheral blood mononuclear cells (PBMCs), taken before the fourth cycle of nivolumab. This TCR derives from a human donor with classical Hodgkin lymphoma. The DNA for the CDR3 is TGTGCCAGCAGTGCTAGAGGGGGTGGTAATGAAAAACTGTTTTTT. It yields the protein CASSARGGGNEKLFF.